The 5 T cell receptor beta chains reported below all come from one sample, sequenced in a study of T-cell reconstitution after alpha-beta-depleted transplantation in children listed by TCRdb under 2016. This sample's treatment or condition label indicates: allogeneic hematopoietic cell transplantation with graft depleted of TCRalphabeta T cells and CD19 B cells. The receptor library was made with PCR. Instrument used: Illumina HiSeq 2500. To normalize quantification of the TCRbeta repertoire, the TCR libraries were built with molecular barcoding that relied on unique molecular identifiers. TCRdb reran the public reads through fastp at Q25 and MiXCR, keeping productive beta chains. Every distinct CDR3 protein forms one entry, paired with its most common genes and DNA. This sample has 400,000 to 450,000 distinct CDR3 sequences in its table, and around two fifths of those were observed once. The ten largest clones add up to 27% of the sample.

The sample was PBMCs, taken before TCRalphabeta/CD19-depleted stem cell transplant. Receptors originate from a girl between 2 and 10 years old with aplastic anemia, due to receive a stem cell transplant.

About this clonotype itself: One junction end disagrees with the germline gene, perhaps due to a read error. This sequence joins TRBV5-1 and TRBJ2-5; 7 bases map to TRBD2. The CDR3 contains 14 residues. CDR1 and CDR2 (germline): SGHRS, YFSETQ. CDR3 amino acids: CASSLGGAGETQHF. The CDR3 region has the DNA TGCGCCAGCAGCTTGGGGGGCGCGGGGGAGACCCAGCACTTC.

This chain connects TRBV25-1 to TRBJ2-7; possible D gene TRBD2, 5 bases. The CDR3 runs to 14 residues. Between the trimmed V and J ends, which lost 2 bases and 9 bases, there was a span of 17 bases. Germline V gives CDR1 MGHDK, CDR2 SYGVNS. In DNA, the CDR3 is TGTGCCAGCAGTGAAGGCGGGTTAAACGGCGGGCAGTACTTC. This translates into CASSEGGLNGGQYF.

The V call is TRBV28, the J call TRBJ2-1; D not certain. Trimming cost V 7 bases and J 6 bases, with 7 bases left between them. Germline-derived CDR1 and CDR2 are MDHEN and SYDVKM. CDR3 length equals 11 residues. The chain's CDR3 is CASTGGNEQFF. The DNA of the CDR3 is TGTGCCAGCACGGGTGGCAATGAGCAGTTCTTC. Supplemented by reference TRBV28 and TRBJ2-1, the full variable domain reads DVKVTQSSRYLVKRTGEKVFLECVQDMDHENMFWYRQDPGLGLRLIYFSYDVKMKEKGDIPEGYSVSREKKERFSLILESASTNQTSMYLCASTGGNEQFFGPGTRLTVL.

This clonotype was picked up many times. This chain uses TRBV5-1 with TRBJ2-7, with D possibly being TRBD1 or TRBD2 (5 bases each). Trimming shortened V by 3 bases and J by 2 bases, and 9 bases separated the two germline ends. Germline V gives CDR1 SGHRS, CDR2 YFSETQ. The CDR3 extends over 13 amino acids. CDR3 bases: TGCGCCAGCAGCTGGGGACCCGCCTACGAGCAGTACTTC. Translating gives CASSWGPAYEQYF.

Worth noting for this clonotype: Mismatch with germline at one junction end may stem from a read error. The chain has TRBV29-1 and TRBJ1-2, with 10 bases matching TRBD1. Per germline, CDR1 SQVTM and CDR2 ANQGSEA. The CDR3 covers 13 residues. The CDR3 here is CSGGGDRGYGHTF. For the CDR3, the DNA is TGCAGCGGTGGGGGGGACAGGGGCTATGGCCACACCTTC.